The 5 T cell receptor beta chains below all came from one sample that was sequenced in a study of control samples from healthy donors and cancer patients. Data came from immunoSEQ multiplex PCR; TCRdb stores just in-frame clones and leaves some out. Here the sample spans 100,000 to 110,000 clones, roughly 87% being singletons. Sequencing input: blood. These receptors were obtained from a woman between 50 and 59 years old in good health.

This clone has a single count. The chain uses TRBV9 and TRBJ1-1, with D possibly being TRBD1 (5 bases). The CDR3 spans 14 residues. The germline V gene has CDR1 SGDLS and CDR2 YYNGEE. Between the trimmed V and J ends, which lost 6 bases and 6 bases, there was a span of 18 bases. The CDR3 here is CASTATGVPSEAFF. The CDR3 nucleotides are TGTGCCAGCACGGCCACGGGGGTCCCATCTGAAGCTTTCTTT. The complete variable domain, with remaining parts taken from reference TRBV9 and TRBJ1-1, reads DSGVTQTPKHLITATGQRVTLRCSPRSGDLSVYWYQQSLDQGLQFLIQYYNGEERAKGNILERFSAQQFPDLHSELNLSSLELGDSALYFCASTATGVPSEAFFGQGTRLTVV.

The chain employs TRBV11-2 and TRBJ1-1, with D possibly TRBD1 on 5 matching bases. V lost 7 bases to trimming and J lost 2 bases, with 14 bases between them. The germline CDR1 and CDR2 sequences are SGHAT and FQNNGV. The length of the CDR3 is 14 residues. The DNA of the CDR3 is TGTGCCAGCACCAATACAGGACTCAACACTGAAGCTTTCTTT. Translated, it gives CASTNTGLNTEAFF.

The gene calls are TRBV6-5 and TRBJ2-1; no clear D. The CDR3 is 14 residues long. The germline gives CDR1 MNHEY, CDR2 SVGAGI. Trimming stripped 0 bases from V and 4 bases from J, with 7 bases between. This chain's CDR3 is CASSYSIPYNEQFF. The CDR3 DNA sequence: TGTGCCAGCAGTTACTCGATCCCGTACAATGAGCAGTTCTTC.

V gene TRBV6-5 combines with J gene TRBJ1-3, with TRBD1 as a possible D gene (5 bases). Germline loops: CDR1 MNHEY, CDR2 SVGAGI. The CDR3 sequence is 13 residues long. The CDR3 DNA is TGTGCGCCGAAGGGACTCTCTGGAAACACCATATATTTT. This sequence encodes CAPKGLSGNTIYF.

The chain links TRBV12-5 to TRBJ2-5, with a possible D match to TRBD1 (6 bases). The germline V gene encodes CDR1 LGHNT and CDR2 FRNRAP. V lost 3 bases, J lost 0 bases, and 14 bases lay in between. The CDR3 contains 16 residues. The CDR3 loop is CASGLGEGGYQETQYF. The CDR3 nucleotides are TGTGCTAGTGGTTTAGGAGAAGGGGGTTACCAAGAGACCCAGTACTTC.